This T cell receptor beta chain is drawn from a study of T cell changes during pregnancy in multiple sclerosis (dated by TCRdb to between 2018 and 2021). Background on the whole study: Changes in the T cell repertoire over the course of pregnancy were examined in this study in women with multiple sclerosis.

The method behind the library was the immunoSEQ multiplex PCR assay. Sourced from immuneACCESS, this table was stored by TCRdb with only in-frame sequences that have V and J called. A share of the clones is absent; for the studies checked, an unresolved V gene accounts for under half, and the remainder has no known explanation. The sample table contains around 57,000 clones; only one count was recorded for around 91% of them. The ten biggest clones cover 6% to 7.5% of the sample. This clone was recorded only once. It lacks a known antigen. Base qualities are not at hand, and no much larger clone is one base apart. The clonotype comes from a female donor in good health, enrolled as a control in a pregnancy study. The source material was peripheral blood, sampled in the third trimester of pregnancy.

The nucleotides read TGTGCCAGCTCAGAAGAGGGGGCGCCTTACAATGAGCAGTTCTTC. It encodes CASSEEGAPYNEQFF. This chain is built from TRBV5-4 and TRBJ2-1, with 7 central nucleotides matching TRBD1. From the cysteine up to the phenylalanine, the CDR3 has a length of 15 residues. The DNA shown is the 45-base CDR3, in frame from base 1. V trim: 7 bases; J trim: 4 bases; unmatched bases: 11. Via the germline V gene (reference sequence), CDR1 is SGHNT and CDR2 YYREEE. Here the CDR3 is joined to the reference TRBV5-4 and TRBJ2-1 genes, and the full variable domain is: ETGVTQSPTHLIKTRGQQVTLRCSSQSGHNTVSWYQQALGQGPQFIFQYYREEENGRGNFPPRFSGLQFPNYSSELNVNALELDDSALYLCASSEEGAPYNEQFFGPGTRLTVL.